The T cell receptor (beta chain) under discussion was sequenced for a study of shared clonotypes between healthy human individuals. For the study at large: Every donor yielded three CD4 naive, three CD4 memory, two CD8 naive and one CD8 memory plate.

The naive CD8 subset, CD45RO-negative cells positively selected for CCR7, excluded terminally differentiated effector memory CD45RA+ cells. The CDR3 sequence is 14 residues long. Unmatched junction bases numbered 4, after V lost 6 bases and J lost 3 bases. Germline values: CDR1 WSHSY, CDR2 SAAADI. Study findings and constraints: Relative to their counterparts shared across all four donors, non-shared clonotypes exhibited diminished generation probabilities.

As for this clone: What it binds is unknown.

Several immunoSEQ plates held equal portions of the genomic DNA taken from each subset. Using approximately 200 ng DNA, 32,000 or so T cell genomes, the sorted-subset replicate PCRs were run. The table came from immunoSEQ multiplex PCR; TCRdb's copy has only in-frame clones and leaves some out. The sample comprises hundreds of thousands of clones, roughly 95% of which are singletons, and approximately 0.1% rests with the top ten. The V and J genes are TRBV10-2 and TRBJ2-7; the match to TRBD2 covers 11 bases. This clonotype was obtained from a young woman in good health. Material for sequencing was naive CD8+ T cells sorted from blood. CDR3 bases: TGCGCCAGCAGCCGACTAGCGGGGCTCTACGAGCAGTACTTC. Its protein product is CASSRLAGLYEQYF.